The 12 T cell receptor beta chains below come from one sample, sequenced in a study of post-analysis software for immune sequencing data (dated by TCRdb to the mid-2010s). The study at large found these results: Significantly higher frequencies in patients than in controls were found for roughly 5 TRBV segments, including TRBV5-6, TRBV5-1 and TRBV20-1.

Library preparation employed PCR. The sequencer listed for this sample is Illumina HiSeq 2500. Unique molecular identifiers were incorporated into TCR beta cDNA libraries to reduce PCR and sequencing biases. TCRdb reran the public reads through fastp at Q25 and MiXCR, keeping productive beta chains. Rows with a matching CDR3 protein are joined into one entry that keeps the most common DNA and genes. The sample yields approximately 460,000 distinct CDR3 sequences; approximately 45% were counted once. The biggest ten clones account for around an eighth of the sample. These receptors have no identified antigens. The material sequenced was blood. These TCRs come from a girl between 5 and 17 years old with multiple sclerosis.

The chain couples TRBV14 to TRBJ1-5, with TRBD1 matching over 7 bases. Germline loops: CDR1 SGHDN, CDR2 FVKESK. Germline trimming cut 6 bases from V and 6 bases from J; bases unmatched to any gene: 8. The length of the CDR3 is 14 residues. The CDR3 loop reads CASSSGTAGQPQHF. As DNA, the CDR3 is TGTGCCAGCAGTTCCGGGACAGCGGGTCAGCCCCAGCATTTT. The complete variable domain, with remaining parts taken from reference TRBV14 and TRBJ1-5, reads EAGVTQFPSHSVIEKGQTVTLRCDPISGHDNLYWYRRVMGKEIKFLLHFVKESKQDESGMPNNRFLAERTGGTYSTLKVQPAELEDSGVYFCASSSGTAGQPQHFGDGTRLSIL.

The chain joins TRBV28 to TRBJ2-3, with unresolved D. The germline V and J ends were trimmed by 6 bases and 2 bases, with 3 bases remaining between them. Germline assignment: CDR1 MDHEN and CDR2 SYDVKM. The CDR3 covers 11 residues. The CDR3 coding sequence is TGTGCCAGCAGGCACACAGATACGCAGTATTTT. This sequence encodes CASRHTDTQYF.

This chain links TRBV29-1 with TRBJ2-3; either TRBD1 or TRBD2 may fit D (6 bases each). CDR1 is SQVTM, CDR2 ANQGSEA, per germline. This CDR3 comprises 16 residues. V was clipped by 2 bases and J by 6 bases, with 21 bases between them. CDR3 residues: CSVESGFRGESDTQYF. The CDR3 coding sequence is TGCAGCGTTGAATCAGGGTTTAGGGGGGAGTCGGATACGCAGTATTTT.

This clonotype was counted between two and nine times. This chain links TRBV5-1 with TRBJ1-1; weak D call: TRBD1 (6 bases). There are 18 residues in the CDR3. The germline gives CDR1 SGHRS, CDR2 YFSETQ. Trimming shortened V by 5 bases and J by 1 base, and 24 bases separated the two germline ends. The CDR3 coding sequence is TGCGCCAGCAGACGAACGAAATCGACCGGGACACGGAACACTGAAGCTTTCTTT. Residues: CASRRTKSTGTRNTEAFF.

This chain links TRBV20-1 with TRBJ2-1; 11 bases align to TRBD2. With 4 bases clipped from V and 2 bases from J, the junction kept 1 base outside the gene matches. CDR1 is DFQATT and CDR2 is SNEGSKA in the germline V gene (reference sequence). This CDR3 comprises 14 residues. In DNA form, the CDR3 reads TGCAGTGCTATTAGCGGGGGGGCCTACAATGAGCAGTTCTTC. Translated, it gives CSAISGGAYNEQFF.

J is TRBJ1-5 and V is TRBV7-2; the D gene is possibly TRBD1 (6 bases). The CDR3 loop spans 15 amino acids. The germline CDR1 and CDR2 sequences are SGHTA and FQGNSA. V shed 4 bases and J shed 5 bases, with 15 bases lying between them. The CDR3 is CASSSPGHRDQPQHF. The CDR3, as DNA: TGTGCCAGCAGCTCCCCGGGACACCGCGATCAGCCCCAGCATTTT.

This chain uses TRBV20-1 with TRBJ1-5, with D tentatively TRBD1 (6 bases). Germline CDR1 DFQATT, CDR2 SNEGSKA (reference sequence). The CDR3 runs to 14 residues. Trimming left V 6 bases short and J 4 bases short, with 16 bases between. CDR3 sequence: CSARVGARNQPQHF. As DNA, the CDR3 is TGCAGTGCCCGGGTGGGGGCGCGGAATCAGCCCCAGCATTTT.

The genes are TRBV25-1 and TRBJ2-5; 9 bases agree with TRBD1. V lost 3 bases to trimming and J lost 3 bases; unmatched junction nucleotides: 5. Germline V lookup: CDR1 MGHDK, CDR2 SYGVNS. The CDR3 runs to 15 residues. CDR3 nucleotides: TGTGCCAGCAGTGAGGGTGGGACAGGGAAAGAGACCCAGTACTTC. This gives the protein CASSEGGTGKETQYF.

To note about this clonotype: One end of the junction does not line up with germline, which may come from a read error. The chain uses TRBV5-1 and TRBJ2-3, with 8 bases fitting TRBD1. The CDR3 sequence is 14 residues long. Germline assignment: CDR1 SGHRS and CDR2 YFSETQ. This CDR3 is CASSLGQGGDTRYF. CDR3 bases: TGCGCCAGCAGCTTAGGACAGGGTGGAGATACGCGGTATTTT.

This CDR3 is CASSQDLRNSGANVLTF. The CDR3 DNA sequence: TGCGCCAGCAGCCAAGATCTACGAAACTCTGGGGCCAACGTCCTGACTTTC. The rearrangement joins TRBV4-1 to TRBJ2-6; D not resolved. CDR3 size: 17 residues. Germline V gene sequence: CDR1 MGHRA, CDR2 YSYEKL. V lost 0 bases to trimming and J lost 0 bases, with 9 bases between them.

V gene TRBV20-1 combines with J gene TRBJ2-3; 9 positions match TRBD2. Trimming took 0 bases from V and 1 from J; bases not matched to a gene: 5. CDR3 length equals 16 residues. Germline values: CDR1 DFQATT, CDR2 SNEGSKA (reference sequence). The chain's CDR3 is CSARDRRTSGTDTQYF. In nucleotides, the CDR3 is TGCAGTGCTAGAGATCGGAGGACTAGCGGCACAGATACGCAGTATTTT.

This rearrangement joins TRBV29-1 to TRBJ2-7, with a possible D match to TRBD2 (6 bases). CDR3 length: 14 amino acids. The V end lost 5 bases, the J end lost 12 bases, and 26 bases lay between the germline ends. Germline loops: CDR1 SQVTM, CDR2 ANQGSEA. The CDR3 reads CSVRPGLHQETRYF. The CDR3 coding sequence is TGCAGCGTTCGACCGGGACTCCATCAAGAGACCCGGTACTTC.